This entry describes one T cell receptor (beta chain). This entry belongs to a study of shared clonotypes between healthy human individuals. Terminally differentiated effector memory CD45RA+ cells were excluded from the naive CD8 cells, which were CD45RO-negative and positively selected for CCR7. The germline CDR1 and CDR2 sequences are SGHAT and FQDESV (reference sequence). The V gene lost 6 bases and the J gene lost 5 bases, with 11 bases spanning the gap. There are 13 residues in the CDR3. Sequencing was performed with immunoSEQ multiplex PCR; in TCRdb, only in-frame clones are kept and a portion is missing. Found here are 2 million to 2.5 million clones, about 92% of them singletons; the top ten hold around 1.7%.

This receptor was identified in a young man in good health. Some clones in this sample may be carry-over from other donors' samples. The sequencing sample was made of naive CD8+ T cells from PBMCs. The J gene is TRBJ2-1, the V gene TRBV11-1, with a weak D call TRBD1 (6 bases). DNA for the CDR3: TGTGCCAGCAGTCTCGGACAGAACAATGAGCAGTTCTTC. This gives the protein CASSLGQNNEQFF. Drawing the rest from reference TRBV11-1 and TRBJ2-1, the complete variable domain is EAEVAQSPRYKITEKSQAVAFWCDPISGHATLYWYRQILGQGPELLVQFQDESVVDDSQLPKDRFSAERLKGVDSTLKIQPAELGDSAMYLCASSLGQNNEQFFGPGTRLTVL.